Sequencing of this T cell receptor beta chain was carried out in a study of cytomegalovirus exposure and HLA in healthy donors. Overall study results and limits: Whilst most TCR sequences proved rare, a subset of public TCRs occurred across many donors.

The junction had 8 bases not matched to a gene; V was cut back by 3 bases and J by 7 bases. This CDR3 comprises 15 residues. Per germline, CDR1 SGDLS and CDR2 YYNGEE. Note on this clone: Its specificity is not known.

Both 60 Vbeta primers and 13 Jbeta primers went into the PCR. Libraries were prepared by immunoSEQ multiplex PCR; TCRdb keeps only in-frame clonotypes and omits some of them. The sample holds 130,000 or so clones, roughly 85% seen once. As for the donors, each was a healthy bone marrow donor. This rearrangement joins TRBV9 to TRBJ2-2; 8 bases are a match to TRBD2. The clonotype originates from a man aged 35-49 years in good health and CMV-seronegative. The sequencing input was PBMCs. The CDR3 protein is CASSEKLAEVGELFF. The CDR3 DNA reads TGTGCCAGCAGCGAGAAACTAGCGGAGGTCGGGGAGCTGTTTTTT.